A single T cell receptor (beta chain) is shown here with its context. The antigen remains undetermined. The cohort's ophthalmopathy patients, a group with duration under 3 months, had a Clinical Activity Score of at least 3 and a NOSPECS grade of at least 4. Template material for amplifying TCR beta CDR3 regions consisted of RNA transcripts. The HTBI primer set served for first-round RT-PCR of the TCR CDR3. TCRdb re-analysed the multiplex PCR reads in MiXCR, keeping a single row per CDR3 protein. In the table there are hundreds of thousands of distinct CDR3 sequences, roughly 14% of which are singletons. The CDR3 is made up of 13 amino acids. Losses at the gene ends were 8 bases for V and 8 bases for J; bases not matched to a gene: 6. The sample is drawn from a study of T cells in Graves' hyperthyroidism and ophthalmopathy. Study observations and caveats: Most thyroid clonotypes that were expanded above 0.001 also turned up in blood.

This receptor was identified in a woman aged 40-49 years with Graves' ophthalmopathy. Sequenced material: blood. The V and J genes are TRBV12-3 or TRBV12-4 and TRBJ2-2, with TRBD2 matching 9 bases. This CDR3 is CASGIAGAGELFF. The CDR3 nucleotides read TGTGCCAGCGGAATAGCGGGAGCAGGGGAGCTGTTTTTT.